This T cell receptor (beta chain) was captured by sequencing in a study of T cell changes during pregnancy in multiple sclerosis (dated 2019 in TCRdb). Regarding the research as a whole: Changes in the T cell repertoire over the course of pregnancy were examined in this study in women with multiple sclerosis.

Library preparation was by the immunoSEQ multiplex PCR assay. What TCRdb holds here is the immuneACCESS table cut down to in-frame rearrangements. Part of the clones is not present; checked against another copy, under half of the missing clones reflect an unresolved V gene, and the others are unexplained. This sample gives just over 90,000 clones in total; around 91% of them show up just once. The biggest ten clones account for approximately 1.6% of the sample. Details on this clone: Its binding antigen is unknown. Base qualities are not provided; no much larger clone lies one nucleotide away.

CDR1 and CDR2 (KGHSH, LQKENI) derive from the germline V gene. The CDR3 starts with the cysteine, ends with the phenylalanine, and has 16 residues. The kept DNA is CDR3 alone, 48 bases in frame from the first base. The V end loses 6 bases and the J end loses 0 bases, and a stretch of 17 bases separates them. This TCR derives from a female donor in good health, enrolled as a control in a pregnancy study. The chain uses TRBV18 and TRBJ1-2; the D gene is unclear. The sample here was peripheral blood, taken after pregnancy. The CDR3 has the sequence CASSESLTISNYGYTF. Here is the DNA: TGTGCCAGCTCGGAGTCCCTTACCATTTCTAACTATGGCTACACCTTC.